The 13 T cell receptor beta chains below were found in one sample sequenced in a study of kidney transplant recipient with SARS-CoV-2 infection. TCRdb re-analysed the reads in MiXCR, keeping a single row per CDR3 protein. The sample includes 200,000 to 300,000 distinct CDR3 sequences, 25% to 35% of them seen just once. Sample: a blood sample, taken at baseline and on day 111 from a kidney transplant recipient. All receptors derive from a young adult male patient who had COVID-19 and was a kidney transplant recipient. A share of the T cells may be of graft donor origin.

This clonotype was counted many times. The V and J genes are TRBV27 and TRBJ1-1; D gene unclear. The ends were cut back, 4 bases at V and 4 bases at J, with 10 bases in the middle. Germline V lookup: CDR1 MNHEY, CDR2 SMNVEV (reference sequence). The CDR3 has 13 amino acids. CDR3 region: CASSSNRLTEAFF. The CDR3 coding sequence is TGTGCCAGCAGTTCGAACCGCCTCACTGAAGCTTTCTTT.

For this clonotype: This may be a read error, as it is one base from a much larger clone. The conserved phenylalanine or tryptophan normally closing the CDR3 is absent here, so this likely arose from a read error. It is unclear where the CDR3 begins or ends on the DNA, so no DNA is shown, and the CDR3 is as TCRdb lists it. The chain links TRBV7-5 to TRBJ1-2. TRBV7-5 is noted as a pseudogene. The CDR3 is made up of 19 amino acids, end residues included. The CDR3 protein is CISVPESTSEVGKTYGYTS.

This clonotype was recorded once. This sequence joins TRBV20-1 and TRBJ1-2; D uncertain. This CDR3 has 19 residues. The V end was cut by 0 bases, the J end by 4 bases, with 27 bases between. The V gene's germline CDR1 is DFQATT and CDR2 SNEGSKA (reference sequence). DNA for the CDR3: TGCAGTGCTAGAGATCACTTTGAAACCTTAGACCACGAGAGCTATGGCTACACCTTC. As protein: CSARDHFETLDHESYGYTF.

This clonotype was seen many times. The chain is built from TRBV24-1 and TRBJ1-1; the D is unclear. The CDR3 consists of 12 residues. Trimming removed 4 bases from V and 13 bases from J, with 15 bases in between. The V gene's germline CDR1 is KGHDR and CDR2 SFDVKD. CDR3 loop: CATSETGWKVFF. The CDR3 nucleotides are TGTGCCACCAGTGAAACGGGATGGAAAGTTTTCTTT.

This clonotype appeared many times. The chain recombines TRBV13 with TRBJ2-2; 14 bases agree with TRBD2. V trimming: 5 bases; J trimming: 6 bases; junction bases outside the gene matches: 8. This CDR3 has 17 amino acids. Per the germline V gene, CDR1 is PRHDT and CDR2 is FYEKMQ (reference sequence). The CDR3 DNA is TGTGCCAGCAGCCCTGGGACTAGCGGGAGAGATCCCGGGGAGCTGTTTTTT. This sequence encodes CASSPGTSGRDPGELFF.

There are many counts of this clonotype. The gene calls are TRBV3-1 and TRBJ1-2, with 10 bases fitting TRBD1. The V gene's germline CDR1 is LGHDT and CDR2 YNNKEL (reference sequence). V lost 6 bases and J lost 6; bases outside the gene matches: 7. This CDR3 spans 14 amino acids. The CDR3, as DNA: TGTGCCAGCAGTCATGACAGGGGGCCGGATGGCTACACCTTC. It codes for CASSHDRGPDGYTF.

This chain links TRBV18 with TRBJ2-5; tentatively, D is TRBD2 (5 bases). Germline lookup yields CDR1 KGHSH and CDR2 LQKENI. Trimming pared 0 bases from V and 1 base from J, leaving 12 bases between. This CDR3 has 16 amino acids. The CDR3 protein is CASSPPQGGSQETQYF. The CDR3 DNA sequence: TGTGCCAGCTCACCACCCCAAGGCGGGTCCCAAGAGACCCAGTACTTC.

This chain connects TRBV12-3 or TRBV12-4 to TRBJ2-6, with D perhaps matching TRBD1 (6 bases). Trimming shortened V by 6 bases and J by 0 bases, and 9 bases separated the two germline ends. The CDR3 extends over 15 amino acids. CDR3 loop: CASRDRNSGANVLTF. In DNA, the CDR3 is TGTGCCAGCAGGGACAGAAACTCTGGGGCCAACGTCCTGACTTTC.

This clonotype was seen at least ten times. The chain couples TRBV6-5 to TRBJ2-6, with D unclear. Germline loops: CDR1 MNHEY, CDR2 SVGAGI. Trimming removed 8 bases from V and 4 bases from J, with 24 bases in between. The CDR3 sequence is 18 residues long. CDR3 loop: CASLSTLAPAPGANVLTF. The CDR3 coding sequence is TGTGCCAGCCTATCCACCTTGGCCCCTGCCCCCGGGGCCAACGTCCTGACTTTC.

With regard to this clonotype: A single base separates this from a much larger clone, so it may be a read error. The chain employs TRBV6-5 and TRBJ2-3, with a tentative D call TRBD2 (5 bases). Between the trimmed V and J ends, which lost 2 bases and 1 base, there was a span of 13 bases. CDR3 length equals 16 residues. The germline V gene encodes CDR1 MNHEY and CDR2 SVGAGI. The CDR3 is CASSYVSGKGTDTQYF. CDR3 sequence (DNA): TGTGCCAGCAGTTACGTCTCCGGGAAAGGCACAGATACGCAGTATTTT.

This clonotype showed up just once. A much larger clone lies one base from this, so it may be a read error. The rearrangement links TRBV28 to TRBJ1-1; D may be TRBD1 (5 bases). The germline V gene has CDR1 MDHEN and CDR2 SYDVKM. The CDR3 covers 12 residues. The CDR3 loop is CVSSLLAGRAFF. CDR3 DNA: TGTGTCAGCAGTCTATTAGCAGGGAGGGCTTTCTTT.

Comment on this clonotype: With a much larger clone just one base away, this may be a read error. The V and J genes are TRBV15 and TRBJ1-5, with D unclear. The V and J ends lost 0 bases and 9 bases respectively, with 12 bases between them. Germline assignment: CDR1 LNHNV and CDR2 YYDKDF (reference sequence). The CDR3 length is 14 residues. The CDR3 is CATSRDSAPRPQHF. The CDR3 coding sequence is TGTGCCACCAGCAGAGATTCAGCCCCAAGGCCCCAGCATTTT.

This clonotype was seen many times. The chain recombines TRBV20-1 with TRBJ2-1, with TRBD2 as a possible D gene (6 bases). In germline, CDR1 is DFQATT, CDR2 SNEGSKA (reference sequence). V gave up 0 bases and J gave up 4 bases, with 13 bases separating them. This CDR3 spans 15 amino acids. The CDR3 sequence: CSARDSGLGYNEQFF. CDR3 nucleotides: TGCAGTGCTAGAGATTCGGGACTCGGTTACAATGAGCAGTTCTTC.